This T cell receptor (beta chain) was recovered during a study of blood T cell repertoires in COVID-19. For the study at large: Collection of acute and convalescent COVID-19 samples took place in the United States, Italy and Spain. In each case, the material was cDNA or gDNA derived from T cells, B-cell-depleted T cells, or PBMCs.

As originally analysed: Nucleated cell number was recorded as an estimate derived from reference gene primer amplification. Libraries were prepared by immunoSEQ multiplex PCR; TCRdb keeps only in-frame clonotypes and omits some of them. V and J calls and clone size follow that table, whereas D and trimming were derived from the DNA. This table has hundreds of thousands of clones, around 89% appearing once. The sequence was obtained from a woman aged 18-29 years with acute or convalescent COVID-19. Sequencing used peripheral blood.

The CDR3 DNA is TGTGCCAGCACCGGAGTTCTGGCCAAAAACATTCAGTACTTC. Translation: CASTGVLAKNIQYF. This chain links TRBV13 with TRBJ2-4; D gene ambiguous. Per the germline V gene, CDR1 is PRHDT and CDR2 is FYEKMQ (reference sequence). The CDR3 contains 14 residues. V gave up 7 bases and J gave up 1 base, with 11 bases separating them.